These T cell receptor beta chains were read from a single sample in a study of OX40 agonist ivuxolimab in advanced cancers. Profiling relied on immunoSEQ multiplex PCR, and the TCRdb table lists in-frame clones only, not all of them. The sample carries around 62,000 clones, roughly 87% recorded once. The sequences come from CD4+ or CD8+ T cells sorted from blood, collected in a trial of the OX40 agonist ivuxolimab. The receptor set was obtained from an adult with an advanced solid tumor such as melanoma, head and neck, liver or kidney cancer. Both conserved end residues are part of each CDR3. Each record gives: V gene, J gene, D gene, clone size, CDR3 DNA, CDR3 protein. The D gene is left open where the match is weak. The size of a clone is reported for some rows only, either as once, few or many, or as a class for expanded clones.

>TRBV6-6|TRBJ2-3|TRBD1|.
TGTGCCAGCAGTTACCTCCGGGGACAGAGCACAGATACGCAGTATTTT
CASSYLRGQSTDTQYF
>TRBV6-5|TRBJ2-3|TRBD1|.
TGTGCCAGCAGTTACATGGGGGACAGCGCAGATACGCAGTATTTT
CASSYMGDSADTQYF
>TRBV27|TRBJ2-1|.|.
TGTGCCAGCAGTTTATCTGCTAGAAATGAGCAGTTCTTC
CASSLSARNEQFF
>TRBV4-1|TRBJ2-7|.|.
TGCGCCAGCAGCCAAGAAGGGCCATATTACGAGCAGTACTTC
CASSQEGPYYEQYF
>TRBV13|TRBJ2-3|TRBD2|.
TGTGCCAGCAGCGACGGGAATAGCGGGAGAAATACGCAGTATTTT
CASSDGNSGRNTQYF
>TRBV7-2|TRBJ2-3|.|.
TGTGCCAGCAGCTTAGCGTCTGGAGGCGGGACAGACCTCACAGATACGCAGTATTTT
CASSLASGGGTDLTDTQYF
>TRBV4-2|TRBJ2-5|.|.
TGTGCCAGCAGCCAAGGCCGGGGGCCTCAAGAGACCCAGTACTTC
CASSQGRGPQETQYF
>TRBV12-5|TRBJ1-1|TRBD1|.
TGTGCTAGTGGTTTTGGGGCAGGGGGGAACACTGAAGCTTTCTTT
CASGFGAGGNTEAFF
>TRBV5-1|TRBJ2-7|TRBD2|.
TGCGCCAGCAGCTCCCTGGGACTAGCTGTATTC
CASSSLGLAVF
>TRBV6-1|TRBJ2-2|.|.
TGTGCCAGCAGTCCTGGGACACCCGGGGAGCTGTTTTTT
CASSPGTPGELFF
>TRBV7-3|TRBJ2-2|TRBD1|.
TGTGCCAGCAGCCCTGGACAGGGGAACACCGGGGAGCTGTTTTTT
CASSPGQGNTGELFF
>TRBV9|TRBJ2-2|.|.
TGTGCCAGCAGCGTAGGTGAGGTGACGGGGACCGGGGAGCTGTTTTTT
CASSVGEVTGTGELFF
>TRBV27|TRBJ2-7|.|.
TGTGCCAGCAGTACAGGGCGCCCCTACGAGCAGTACTTC
CASSTGRPYEQYF
>TRBV13|TRBJ1-1|.|.
TGTGCCAGCAGCCCGTTGGGAAACACTGAAGCTTTCTTT
CASSPLGNTEAFF
>TRBV6-4|TRBJ1-1|.|.
TGTGCCAGCAGTGACTCGACAAGCAGTACTGAAGCTTTCTTT
CASSDSTSSTEAFF
>TRBV28|TRBJ2-3|.|few
TGTGCCAGCAGTTTTAGGAGCAGCACAGATACGCAGTATTTT
CASSFRSSTDTQYF
>TRBV27|TRBJ1-5|.|.
TGTGCCAGCAGTTTATCACCCGGGTTGGGGGGGAATCAGCCCCAGCATTTT
CASSLSPGLGGNQPQHF
>TRBV19|TRBJ1-1|.|.
TGTGCCAGTAGACACCCCGGAGGGACTGAAGCTTTCTTT
CASRHPGGTEAFF
>TRBV4-1|TRBJ2-7|TRBD2|.
TGCGCCAGCAGCCAGGGGGTAGCGGGAGGCCTCGACGAGCAGTACTTC
CASSQGVAGGLDEQYF
>TRBV5-1|TRBJ1-1|.|.
TGCGCCAGCAGCTTCGGGGCTTGGAACACTGAAGCTTTCTTT
CASSFGAWNTEAFF
>TRBV2|TRBJ2-7|.|once
TGTGCCAGCAAGAGCGGTTCTTTCGCCACGTACGAGCAGTACTTC
CASKSGSFATYEQYF
>TRBV10-1|TRBJ2-3|TRBD2|.
TGCGCCAGCAGTGAAGGACTAGCCAGAGATACGCAGTATTTT
CASSEGLARDTQYF
>TRBV5-6|TRBJ1-5|.|.
TGTGCCAGCAGCTTGGAGGTGGTAGAACAGCCCCAGCATTTT
CASSLEVVEQPQHF
>TRBV7-9|TRBJ2-7|TRBD2|.
TGTGCCAGCAGCCAAAATAGCGGGAGTAACAAGTACGAGCAGTACTTC
CASSQNSGSNKYEQYF
>TRBV7-3|TRBJ2-3|.|many
TGTGCCAGCAGCTTACTCCTGACAGATACGCAGTATTTT
CASSLLLTDTQYF
>TRBV6-5|TRBJ1-4|TRBD1|.
TGTGCCAGCAGTTCGACAGGGGGCGATGAAAAACTGTTTTTT
CASSSTGGDEKLFF
>TRBV29-1|TRBJ1-1|TRBD1|.
TGCAGCTGTTCTCAGGGGGCTGAAGCTTTCTTT
CSCSQGAEAFF
>TRBV29-1|TRBJ1-5|.|.
TGCAGCGTCGCCACGGGGCGAGGCAATCAGCCCCAGCATTTT
CSVATGRGNQPQHF
>TRBV29-1|TRBJ2-3|.|.
TGCAGCGTTGATAACAGGGTGGGGGGAGATACGCAGTATTTT
CSVDNRVGGDTQYF
>TRBV14|TRBJ1-1|.|.
TGTGCCAGCAGCCAAGATTTCCAGGACTCAACGCCCGCTTTCTTT
CASSQDFQDSTPAFF
>TRBV9|TRBJ2-4|.|once
TGTGCCAGCAGCGAGGACTTAAAGGGAAACATTCAGTACTTC
CASSEDLKGNIQYF
>TRBV9|TRBJ2-3|TRBD1|.
TGTGCCAGCAGCGTAGAGGGGGCGCCCCAAGATACGCAGTATTTT
CASSVEGAPQDTQYF
>TRBV7-9|TRBJ1-2|TRBD1|.
TGTGCCAGCAGTGAGAGAAGACAGGGGGAAGTTTATGGCTACACCTTC
CASSERRQGEVYGYTF
>TRBV9|TRBJ1-3|.|.
TGTGCCAGCAGCAAAGACGGGGGTGCTGGAAACACCATATATTTT
CASSKDGGAGNTIYF
>TRBV28|TRBJ1-1|TRBD1|.
TGTGCCAGCAGCCTAGGGACAGGCTACGAAGCTTTCTTT
CASSLGTGYEAFF
>TRBV7-8|TRBJ2-1|.|.
TGTGCCAGCAGCTTAGGGTCCGGACGTAGGGCCAATGAGCAGTTCTTC
CASSLGSGRRANEQFF
>TRBV6-6|TRBJ1-1|.|.
TGTGCCAGCAGTATGTCGAACCCCGGACGGGCGACTGAAGCTTTCTTT
CASSMSNPGRATEAFF
>TRBV25-1|TRBJ2-1|.|.
TGTGCCAGCTTAGCCATCCTTGGGTTCTTC
CASLAILGFF
>TRBV30|TRBJ1-2|TRBD1|.
TGTGCCTGGAAGGCGTGGGGCTTGACAGGGAGCGACTATGGCTACACCTTC
CAWKAWGLTGSDYGYTF
>TRBV6-5|TRBJ2-7|TRBD1|.
TGTGCCAGCAGTCACGGGACAGGGCTTTCCTACGAGCAGTACTTC
CASSHGTGLSYEQYF
>TRBV19|TRBJ2-3|TRBD1|once
TGTGCCAGTAGTATCGAAGGGCAGGGGGTCAGAGGTTGGGATACGCAGTATTTT
CASSIEGQGVRGWDTQYF
>TRBV9|TRBJ2-1|.|.
TGTGCCAGCAGCCCCCGGATGGGTGGGCACAATGAGCAGTTCTTC
CASSPRMGGHNEQFF
>TRBV25-1|TRBJ1-4|.|once
TGTGCCAGCAGTGAGGTGGCACAGGGTAATGAAAAACTGTTTTTT
CASSEVAQGNEKLFF
>TRBV7-9|TRBJ2-4|.|.
TGTGCCAGCAGTTCCGGAGTTGGGGTAGCCAAAAACATTCAGTACTTC
CASSSGVGVAKNIQYF
>TRBV7-2|TRBJ1-2|.|.
TGTGCCAGCAGCCAATACTATGGCTACACCTTC
CASSQYYGYTF
>TRBV27|TRBJ1-5|.|.
TGTGCCAGCAGGCCTGACCCGGGTAGGAATCAGCCCCAGCATTTT
CASRPDPGRNQPQHF
>TRBV7-3|TRBJ2-1|TRBD1|.
TGTGCCAGCAGCTTAGGACAGGGGGTCTATGAGCAGTTCTTC
CASSLGQGVYEQFF